The next 25 T cell receptor beta chains were all read from a single sample in a study of T cell repertoires in cytomegalovirus infection. TCRdb itself ran the reads through MiXCR, one entry per CDR3 protein. The data hold under 850,000 distinct CDR3 sequences, with approximately 40% observed a single time. Sequencing was performed on PBMCs. These receptors were obtained from a human donor in good health (CMV status not recorded). Some clones in this sample may be carry-over from other donors' samples.

This clonotype has a handful of counts. The genes are TRBV2 and TRBJ1-2; D is ambiguous. The V end lost 3 bases, the J end lost 4 bases, and 9 bases lay between the germline ends. Germline lookup yields CDR1 SNHLY and CDR2 FYNNEI. There are 13 residues in the CDR3. The CDR3 region has the DNA TGTGCCAGCAGTGACGGACTGCCCTATGGCTACACCTTC. It yields the protein CASSDGLPYGYTF. Filled out from reference TRBV2 and TRBJ1-2, the complete variable domain reads EPEVTQTPSHQVTQMGQEVILRCVPISNHLYFYWYRQILGQKVEFLVSFYNNEISEKSEIFDDQFSVERPDGSNFTLKIRSTKLEDSAMYFCASSDGLPYGYTFGSGTRLTVV.

CDR3 in DNA: TGTGCCAGCAGTCCTATTACCCTGACGGAGCTGTTTTTT. This gives the protein CASSPITLTELFF. The chain uses TRBV27 and TRBJ2-2; no firm D call. In germline, CDR1 is MNHEY, CDR2 SMNVEV (reference sequence). The ends were cut back, 5 bases at V and 10 bases at J, with 14 bases in the middle. This CDR3 contains 13 residues.

The genes are TRBV28 and TRBJ2-7, with a weak D call TRBD1 (5 bases). Per germline, CDR1 MDHEN and CDR2 SYDVKM. The CDR3 length is 13 residues. Trimming pared 10 bases from V and 6 bases from J, leaving 19 bases between. DNA for the CDR3: TGTGCCACTGGCTCACCAGGGTTCCCCGAGCAGTACTTC. It is translated as CATGSPGFPEQYF.

This clonotype was counted between two and nine times. The DNA for the CDR3 is TGTGCCAGCAGCTTAACGCCGGGACTAGCGGGAGTGGGAACCGGGGAGCTGTTTTTT. As protein: CASSLTPGLAGVGTGELFF. This sequence joins TRBV7-2 and TRBJ2-2; TRBD2 aligns across 14 bases. CDR1 and CDR2 (germline): SGHTA, FQGNSA. The V segment lost 2 bases and the J segment 5 bases; nucleotides outside the gene matches: 10. The CDR3 covers 19 residues.

V is TRBV6-6 and J is TRBJ2-1, with 8 bases matching TRBD2. The CDR3 consists of 19 residues. J lost 1 base, V lost 0 bases, and 11 bases had no gene match. Germline V gives CDR1 MNHNY, CDR2 SVGAGI (reference sequence). In DNA, the CDR3 is TGTGCCAGCAGTTACTCGATTAGCGGGGTACGCAAATCCTACAATGAGCAGTTCTTC. Translation gives CASSYSISGVRKSYNEQFF.

The chain combines TRBV6-6 with TRBJ1-6; possibly TRBD1 for D (6 bases). Germline-derived CDR1 and CDR2 are MNHNY and SVGAGI (reference sequence). V was trimmed by 5 bases and J by 10 bases, leaving 18 bases between them. This CDR3 comprises 15 residues. This CDR3 is CASSPSGGGGSPLHF. CDR3 DNA: TGTGCCAGCAGTCCCAGTGGGGGCGGTGGATCACCCCTCCACTTT.

The V call is TRBV7-9, the J call TRBJ1-1, with D unclear. The CDR3 spans 13 residues. CDR1 SEHNR and CDR2 FQNEAQ come from the germline V gene (reference sequence). V was cut by 6 bases and J by 8 bases, with 16 bases left in between. In nucleotides, the CDR3 is TGTGCCAGCAGTAGAAACCTGGCACCCGAAGCTTTCTTT. Encoded protein: CASSRNLAPEAFF. Filled out from reference TRBV7-9 and TRBJ1-1, the complete variable domain reads DTGVSQNPRHKITKRGQNVTFRCDPISEHNRLYWYRQTLGQGPEFLTYFQNEAQLEKSRLLSDRFSAERPKGSFSTLEIQRTEQGDSAMYLCASSRNLAPEAFFGQGTRLTVV.

The genes are TRBV6-2 or TRBV6-3 and TRBJ2-5, with 10 bases fitting TRBD2. The trim removed 7 bases at V and 5 bases at J, leaving 7 bases unmatched. The germline V gene encodes CDR1 MNHEY and CDR2 SVGEGT. The CDR3 is 14 amino acids. The CDR3 reads CASTKAGGPETQYF. CDR3 DNA sequence: TGTGCCAGCACAAAAGCGGGGGGGCCTGAGACCCAGTACTTC.

This clonotype occurred a few times. The chain is built from TRBV6-1 and TRBJ1-1, with 7 bases aligning to TRBD1. This CDR3 is 15 amino acids long. The germline CDR1 and CDR2 sequences are MNHNS and SASEGT. Trimming removed 5 bases from V and 1 base from J; junction bases left unmatched: 7. CDR3 nucleotide sequence: TGTGCCAGCAGTCCCCCCCGGGACAGGAACACTGAAGCTTTCTTT. Translating gives CASSPPRDRNTEAFF.

In its sample, this clonotype was seen a few times. V usage is TRBV5-5 and J usage is TRBJ2-1; D remains unclear. Trimming removed 2 bases at V and 0 bases at J, with 12 bases between. CDR3 size: 16 residues. CDR1 SGHKS and CDR2 YYEKEE come from the germline V gene (reference sequence). The CDR3 is CASSLSDWDSYNEQFF. CDR3 coding DNA: TGTGCCAGCAGCTTAAGTGACTGGGACTCCTACAATGAGCAGTTCTTC.

The rearrangement joins TRBV6-6 to TRBJ1-3; a possible D gene is TRBD1 (5 bases). Looked up from germline, CDR1 is MNHNY and CDR2 is SVGAGI (reference sequence). V shed 8 bases and J shed 2 bases, with 13 bases lying between them. The CDR3 has 14 amino acids. The CDR3 protein is CASRGRAAGNTIYF. CDR3 coding DNA: TGTGCCAGCCGGGGGAGGGCGGCTGGAAACACCATATATTTT.

This clonotype was counted only a few times. The rearrangement links TRBV27 to TRBJ1-2; D perhaps matches TRBD1 (6 bases). The CDR3 contains 17 residues. V was pared by 3 bases and J by 4 bases, with 21 bases between. CDR1 is MNHEY, CDR2 SMNVEV, per germline (reference sequence). The CDR3 loop is CASSFEAGVSLPYGYTF. The CDR3 nucleotides read TGTGCCAGCAGTTTTGAGGCAGGGGTTTCTCTACCCTATGGCTACACCTTC.

V usage is TRBV7-2 and J usage is TRBJ2-7; 10 bases agree with TRBD1. Germline V CDR1 and CDR2: SGHTA, FQGNSA. V lost 8 bases to trimming and J lost 5 bases; unmatched junction nucleotides: 9. The CDR3 contains 14 residues. CDR3 region: CASSFGTGAHEQYF. Written as DNA, the CDR3 is TGTGCCAGCTCCTTTGGGACAGGGGCCCACGAGCAGTACTTC.

The chain carries TRBV25-1 and TRBJ2-1; the D is unclear. Trimming left V 6 bases short and J 2 bases short, with 14 bases between. This CDR3 region has 15 residues. Germline CDR1 reads MGHDK; CDR2 reads SYGVNS. The CDR3 sequence is CASRPPNSAYNEQFF. In nucleotides, the CDR3 is TGTGCCAGCAGACCTCCAAACTCAGCCTACAATGAGCAGTTCTTC.

This clonotype was recorded only once. A read error may explain this, as a much larger clone is one base away. The final CDR3 position lacks the conserved phenylalanine or tryptophan, pointing to a likely read error. The chain uses TRBV7-6 and TRBJ1-3; TRBD1 is a possible D gene (6 bases). Germline lookup yields CDR1 SGHVS and CDR2 FNYEAQ. Trimming removed 4 bases from V and 2 bases from J, with 27 bases in between. The CDR3 runs to 20 residues. CDR3 DNA sequence: TGTGCCAGCAGCTACCGTCCGGGACAAGGGAGTATAAGGGCTGGAAACACCATATATTTG. Amino acids: CASSYRPGQGSIRAGNTIYL.

In DNA, the CDR3 is TGTGCCACCAGCAGAGGAACAGTTGCAACTAATGAAAAACTGTTTTTT. Amino acid sequence: CATSRGTVATNEKLFF. This chain links TRBV15 with TRBJ1-4; no firm D call. From germline, CDR1 is LNHNV and CDR2 YYDKDF (reference sequence). The CDR3 runs 16 residues. V shed 1 base and J shed 0 bases, with 9 bases lying between them.

This clonotype was recorded a few times. The chain carries TRBV28 and TRBJ2-1; 10 bases fit TRBD1. The CDR3 consists of 19 residues. Trimming cost V 4 bases and J 2 bases; bases outside gene matches: 14. Looked up from germline, CDR1 is MDHEN and CDR2 is SYDVKM. CDR3 amino acids: CASSSPFGDRGIPYNEQFF. The CDR3 nucleotides read TGTGCCAGCAGTTCACCTTTTGGGGACAGGGGAATTCCCTACAATGAGCAGTTCTTC.

A note on this clonotype: One junction end does not reproduce the germline sequence, and a read error may be involved. The V and J genes are TRBV28 and TRBJ1-5, with a tentative D call TRBD1 (6 bases). The CDR3 consists of 14 residues. Germline values: CDR1 MDHEN, CDR2 SYDVKM. CDR3 bases: TGTGCCAGCAGTGACAGGTCTGGAGGTCAGTCCCAGCATTTT. It codes for CASSDRSGGQSQHF. Based on the CDR3 plus reference TRBV28 and TRBJ1-5, the full variable domain is DVKVTQSSRYLVKRTGEKVFLECVQDMDHENMFWYRQDPGLGLRLIYFSYDVKMKEKGDIPEGYSVSREKKERFSLILESASTNQTSMYLCASSDRSGGQSQHFGDGTRLSIL.

CDR3 residues: CASRLLVGTEAFF. CDR3 coding DNA: TGTGCCAGCAGGTTATTGGTGGGCACTGAAGCTTTCTTT. The chain employs TRBV12-3 or TRBV12-4 and TRBJ1-1; no reliable D call. Trimming cost V 6 bases and J 4 bases, with 12 bases left between them. This CDR3 has 13 residues.

This clonotype was seen only a few times. The CDR3 loop is CASPLRLVADTQYF. The CDR3 nucleotides are TGTGCTAGTCCCCTACGACTAGTTGCAGATACGCAGTATTTT. The chain has TRBV12-5 and TRBJ2-3, with D tentatively TRBD2 (6 bases). Between the trimmed V and J ends, which lost 8 bases and 4 bases, there was a span of 16 bases. CDR3 length equals 14 residues. Per germline, CDR1 LGHNT and CDR2 FRNRAP.

The chain carries TRBV7-2 and TRBJ1-5, with D perhaps matching TRBD1 (6 bases). V was clipped by 2 bases and J by 3 bases, with 14 bases between them. The CDR3 covers 16 residues. The V gene's germline CDR1 is SGHTA and CDR2 FQGNSA. The CDR3 DNA sequence: TGTGCCAGCAGCTTACGGACACGGACAGACAATCAGCCCCAGCATTTT. Its protein product is CASSLRTRTDNQPQHF.

This clonotype was detected many times. The chain links TRBV18 to TRBJ1-2; D is uncertain. The CDR3 consists of 14 residues. Per germline, CDR1 KGHSH and CDR2 LQKENI. V lost 0 bases and J lost 5, with 10 bases in between. The DNA for the CDR3 is TGTGCCAGCTCACCACCGACCGAATCATATGGCTACACCTTC. This codes for CASSPPTESYGYTF.

A note on this clonotype: A junction end diverges from the germline sequence, so it may reflect a read error. The chain carries TRBV7-2 and TRBJ2-7; possibly TRBD2 for D (6 bases). The V gene's germline CDR1 is SGHTA and CDR2 FQGNSA. There are 13 residues in the CDR3. The CDR3 is CASSLEEDYEPYF. The CDR3, as DNA: TGTGCAAGCAGCTTAGAGGAGGACTACGAGCCGTACTTC.

J is TRBJ2-5 and V is TRBV12-3 or TRBV12-4, with TRBD1 matching 12 bases. The CDR3 sequence is 16 residues long. V shed 7 bases and J 4 bases; nucleotides not matched to a gene: 10. CDR3 in amino acids: CASNFGDRGRTETQYF. The CDR3 nucleotides read TGTGCCAGCAATTTTGGGGACAGGGGGCGTACAGAGACCCAGTACTTC.

This chain's CDR3 is CASSPQGRTYEQYF. The CDR3 DNA reads TGTGCCAGCTCACCACAGGGGAGGACCTACGAGCAGTACTTC. V usage is TRBV18 and J usage is TRBJ2-7; weak D call: TRBD2 (6 bases). Germline V lookup: CDR1 KGHSH, CDR2 LQKENI. Trimming cost V 1 base and J 2 bases, with 9 bases left between them. This CDR3 comprises 14 residues.